The next 5 T cell receptor beta chains were all read from a single sample in a study of siplizumab effects on memory and regulatory T cells. Generated by immunoSEQ multiplex PCR, the TCRdb table keeps only in-frame clones and is missing some. The sample carries roughly 100,000 clones, 80% to 95% recorded once. Source material: CD8+ T cells sorted from blood. The receptors were sampled from a human donor in good health.

The genes are TRBV10-3 and TRBJ2-1, with a tentative D call TRBD1 (7 bases). V was shortened by 0 bases and J by 3 bases, with 12 bases between the two germline ends. The CDR3 is made up of 16 amino acids. Germline V gene data show CDR1 as ENHRY and CDR2 as SYGVKD. The CDR3 spells CAISESWQGGYNEQFF. CDR3 sequence (DNA): TGTGCCATCAGTGAGTCGTGGCAGGGGGGCTACAATGAGCAGTTCTTC.

The V gene is TRBV30, the J gene TRBJ2-3; D not certain. This CDR3 spans 14 amino acids. V was cut by 0 bases and J by 1 base, with 8 bases left in between. The germline CDR1 and CDR2 sequences are GTSNPN and SVGIG (reference sequence). Written as DNA, the CDR3 is TGTGCCTGGAGTGTGATGGGTGGCACAGATACGCAGTATTTT. Amino acids: CAWSVMGGTDTQYF.

The chain has TRBV5-4 and TRBJ1-4; the match to TRBD1 covers 8 bases. Germline V gene lookup returns CDR1 SGHNT and CDR2 YYREEE (reference sequence). This CDR3 is built from 15 residues. The J segment lost 2 bases and the V segment lost 4 bases, leaving 4 bases of the junction unmatched. CDR3 in amino acids: CASSHWTGTNEKLFF. The DNA of the CDR3 is TGTGCCAGCAGCCACTGGACAGGGACTAATGAAAAACTGTTTTTT.

The V gene is TRBV19, the J gene TRBJ2-7, with TRBD1 identical over 11 bases. The V gene end was trimmed by 6 bases and the J gene end by 0 bases; junction bases not matched to a gene: 4. Germline CDR1 and CDR2: LNHDA and SQIVND (reference sequence). The CDR3 has 15 residues. CDR3 DNA: TGTGCCAGTAGCTATGGACAGGGGGCCTCCTACGAGCAGTACTTC. As protein: CASSYGQGASYEQYF. Combining the CDR3 with reference TRBV19 and TRBJ2-7 gives the whole variable domain DGGITQSPKYLFRKEGQNVTLSCEQNLNHDAMYWYRQDPGQGLRLIYYSQIVNDFQKGDIAEGYSVSREKKESFPLTVTSAQKNPTAFYLCASSYGQGASYEQYFGPGTRLTVT.

The chain joins TRBV10-2 to TRBJ1-4; D gene uncertain. The germline CDR1 and CDR2 sequences are WSHSY and SAAADI. V lost 3 bases and J lost 3, with 11 bases in between. The CDR3 has 15 amino acids. This chain's CDR3 is CASSDPEAANEKLFF. CDR3 DNA sequence: TGCGCCAGCAGTGATCCCGAAGCAGCTAATGAAAAACTGTTTTTT.